This T cell receptor beta chain was captured by sequencing in a study of blood T cells in healthy people across ages. Germline-derived CDR1 and CDR2 are MNHNY and SVGAGI (reference sequence). This CDR3 is 12 amino acids long. V dropped 6 bases and J dropped 5 bases, with 10 bases sitting between them. In its sample, this clonotype was seen a few times. There were at least 6 micrograms of total RNA extracted from every sample. For the second PCR, which ran for about 7 to 12 cycles, a sample-barcoded 5' primer and a J-beta primer mix were used. TCRdb processed the 5' RACE reads anew with MiXCR; each CDR3 protein has one entry. The sample carries hundreds of thousands of distinct CDR3 sequences, around 45% recorded once.

The genes are TRBV6-6 and TRBJ2-5, with D perhaps matching TRBD1 (5 bases). Specimen: blood. The sequence was collected from a man older than 75 in good health. The CDR3 is CASRSKGETQYF. The CDR3 coding sequence is TGTGCCAGCAGGTCGAAGGGGGAGACCCAGTACTTC.